This TCR beta chain came from a study of T cell changes during pregnancy in multiple sclerosis. Only in-frame clones appear in the TCRdb table, and some are missing; sequencing was by immunoSEQ multiplex PCR. Of approximately 83,000 clones listed, around 93% are singletons. Germline CDR1 reads LNHDA; CDR2 reads SQIVND (reference sequence). This CDR3 has 17 residues. J was trimmed by 3 bases and V by 6 bases; bases with no gene match: 12. The gene calls are TRBV19 and TRBJ1-4, with 8 positions matching TRBD1. The receptor's source is a female donor with multiple sclerosis, enrolled in a pregnancy study. The specimen comprised peripheral blood, sampled in the first trimester of pregnancy. The CDR3 coding sequence is TGTGCCAGTAGCAGACCCGGACAGGGCTATTCTAATGAAAAACTGTTTTTT. Translation gives CASSRPGQGYSNEKLFF.